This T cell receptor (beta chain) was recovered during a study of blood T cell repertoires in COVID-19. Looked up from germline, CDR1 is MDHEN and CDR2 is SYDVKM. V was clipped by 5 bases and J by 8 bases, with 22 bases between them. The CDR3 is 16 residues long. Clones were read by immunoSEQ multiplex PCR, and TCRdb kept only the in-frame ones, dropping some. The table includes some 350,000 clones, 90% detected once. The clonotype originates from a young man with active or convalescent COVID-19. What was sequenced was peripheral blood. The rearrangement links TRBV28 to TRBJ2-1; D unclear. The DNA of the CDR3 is TGTGCCAGCAGTCCATTAGACACGAGTAAATGGGATGAGCAGTTCTTC. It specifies CASSPLDTSKWDEQFF.